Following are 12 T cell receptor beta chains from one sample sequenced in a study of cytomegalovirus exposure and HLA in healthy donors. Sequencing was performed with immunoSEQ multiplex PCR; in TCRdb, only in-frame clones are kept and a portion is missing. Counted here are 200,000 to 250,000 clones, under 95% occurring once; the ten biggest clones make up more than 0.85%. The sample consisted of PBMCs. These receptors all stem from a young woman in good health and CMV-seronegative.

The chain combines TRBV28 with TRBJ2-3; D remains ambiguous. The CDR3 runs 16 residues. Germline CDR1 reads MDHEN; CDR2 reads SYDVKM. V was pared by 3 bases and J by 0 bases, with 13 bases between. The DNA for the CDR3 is TGTGCCAGCAGTTTCTCTCTCTTGGAGAGCACAGATACGCAGTATTTT. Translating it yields CASSFSLLESTDTQYF.

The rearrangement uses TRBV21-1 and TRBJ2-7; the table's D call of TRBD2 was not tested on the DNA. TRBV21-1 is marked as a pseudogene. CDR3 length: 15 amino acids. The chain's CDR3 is CASERRDSMSYEQYF. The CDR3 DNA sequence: TGTGCCAGTGAACGGCGGGATTCCATGTCCTACGAGCAGTACTTC.

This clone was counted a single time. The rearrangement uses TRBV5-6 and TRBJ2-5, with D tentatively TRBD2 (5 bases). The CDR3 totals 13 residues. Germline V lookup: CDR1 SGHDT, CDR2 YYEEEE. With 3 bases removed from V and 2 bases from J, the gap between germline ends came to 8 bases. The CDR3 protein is CASSSTGQETQYF. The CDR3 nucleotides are TGTGCCAGCAGCTCAACGGGGCAAGAGACCCAGTACTTC.

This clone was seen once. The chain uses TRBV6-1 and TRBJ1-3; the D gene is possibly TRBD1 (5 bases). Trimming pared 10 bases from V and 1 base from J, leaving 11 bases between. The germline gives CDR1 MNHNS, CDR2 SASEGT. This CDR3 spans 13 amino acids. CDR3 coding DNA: TGTGCCACCCAAAGGACATCTGGAAACACCATATATTTT. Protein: CATQRTSGNTIYF.

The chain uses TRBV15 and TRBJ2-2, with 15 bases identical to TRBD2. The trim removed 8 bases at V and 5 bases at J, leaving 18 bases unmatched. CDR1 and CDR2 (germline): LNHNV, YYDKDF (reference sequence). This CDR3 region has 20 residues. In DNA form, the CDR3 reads TGTGCCACCGGGGCAGGCTATGGACTAGCGGGAGGGCCGGGTACCGGGGAGCTGTTTTTT. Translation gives CATGAGYGLAGGPGTGELFF.

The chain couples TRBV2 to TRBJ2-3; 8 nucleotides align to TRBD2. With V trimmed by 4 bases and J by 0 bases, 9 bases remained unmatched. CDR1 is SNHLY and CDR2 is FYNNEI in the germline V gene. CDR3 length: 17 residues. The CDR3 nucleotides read TGTGCCAGCAGTGCCCTTCCCGGACTAGCTAGCACAGATACGCAGTATTTT. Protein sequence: CASSALPGLASTDTQYF.

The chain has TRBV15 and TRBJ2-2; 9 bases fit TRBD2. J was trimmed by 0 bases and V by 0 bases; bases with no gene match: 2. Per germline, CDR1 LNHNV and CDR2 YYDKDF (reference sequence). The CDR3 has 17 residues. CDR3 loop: CATSRDRLAANTGELFF. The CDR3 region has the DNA TGTGCCACCAGCAGAGATAGACTAGCGGCGAACACCGGGGAGCTGTTTTTT.

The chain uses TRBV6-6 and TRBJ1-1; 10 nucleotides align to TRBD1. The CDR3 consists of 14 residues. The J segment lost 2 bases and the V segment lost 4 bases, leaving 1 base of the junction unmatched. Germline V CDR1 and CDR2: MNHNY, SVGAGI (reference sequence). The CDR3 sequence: CASSWDRGNTEAFF. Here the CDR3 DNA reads TGTGCCAGCAGTTGGGACAGGGGTAACACTGAAGCTTTCTTT.

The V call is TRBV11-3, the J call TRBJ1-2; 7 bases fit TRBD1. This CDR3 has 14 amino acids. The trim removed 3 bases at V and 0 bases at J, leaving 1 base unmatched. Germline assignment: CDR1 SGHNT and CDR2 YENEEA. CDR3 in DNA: TGTGCCAGCAGCTTGGACAGGCCTAACTATGGCTACACCTTC. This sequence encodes CASSLDRPNYGYTF.

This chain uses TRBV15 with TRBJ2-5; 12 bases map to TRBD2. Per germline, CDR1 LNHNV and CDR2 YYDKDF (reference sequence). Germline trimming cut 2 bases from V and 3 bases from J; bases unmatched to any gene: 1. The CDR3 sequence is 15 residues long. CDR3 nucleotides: TGTGCCACCAGCAGACTAGCGGGAGGGAAAGAGACCCAGTACTTC. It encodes CATSRLAGGKETQYF.

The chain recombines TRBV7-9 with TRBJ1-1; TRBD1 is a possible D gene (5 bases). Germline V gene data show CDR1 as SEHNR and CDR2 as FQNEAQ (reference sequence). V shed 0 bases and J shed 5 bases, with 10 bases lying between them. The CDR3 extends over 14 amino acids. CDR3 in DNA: TGTGCCAGCAGCTTAGCGCGGGGGTTGACTGAAGCTTTCTTT. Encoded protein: CASSLARGLTEAFF.

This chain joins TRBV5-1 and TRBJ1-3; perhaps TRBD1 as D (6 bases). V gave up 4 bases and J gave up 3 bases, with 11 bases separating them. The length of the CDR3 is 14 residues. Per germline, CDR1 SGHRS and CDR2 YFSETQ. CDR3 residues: CASSIGTSGNTIYF. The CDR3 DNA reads TGCGCCAGCAGCATCGGGACAAGTGGAAACACCATATATTTT.